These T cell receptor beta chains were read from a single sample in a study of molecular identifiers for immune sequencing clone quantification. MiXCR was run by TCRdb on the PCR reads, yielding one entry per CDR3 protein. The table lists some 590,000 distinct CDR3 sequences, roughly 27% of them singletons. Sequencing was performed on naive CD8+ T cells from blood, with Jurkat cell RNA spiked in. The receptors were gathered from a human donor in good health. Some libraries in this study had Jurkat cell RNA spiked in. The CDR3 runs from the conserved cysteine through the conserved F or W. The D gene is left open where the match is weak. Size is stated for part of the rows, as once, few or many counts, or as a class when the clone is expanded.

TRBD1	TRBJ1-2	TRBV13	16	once	TGTGCCAGCAGCTCCGGAGATCGGGACAGACTCTATGGCTACACCTTC	CASSSGDRDRLYGYTF
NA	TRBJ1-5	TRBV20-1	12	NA	TGCTGTGCTAGAAGGGGGAATCAGCCCCAGCATTTT	CCARRGNQPQHF
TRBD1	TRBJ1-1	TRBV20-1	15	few	TGCAGTGCTAGAGATACGACAGGGGGCGACACTGAAGCTTTCTTT	CSARDTTGGDTEAFF
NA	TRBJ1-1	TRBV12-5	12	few	TGTGCTAGTGGTTTCAGTGGCACTGAAGCTTTCTTT	CASGFSGTEAFF
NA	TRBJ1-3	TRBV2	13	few	TGTGCCAGGTGGAGGGAGGAGGAAAACACCATATATTTT	CARWREEENTIYF
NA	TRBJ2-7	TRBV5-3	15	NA	TGTGCCAGCAGCTGGGGGGGGCCGAGCTCCTACGAGCAGTACTTC	CASSWGGPSSYEQYF
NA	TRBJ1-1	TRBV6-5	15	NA	TGTGCCAGCAGTTACACGGGATCGGGGGACACTGGAGCTTTCTTT	CASSYTGSGDTGAFF
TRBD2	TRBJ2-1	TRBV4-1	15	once	TGCGCCAGCAGCGAAACTAGCGGGGGGGCCGACGAGCAGTTCTTC	CASSETSGGADEQFF
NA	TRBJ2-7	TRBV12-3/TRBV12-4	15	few	TGTGCCAGCAGTTTACGTCCCCCGAGCTCCTACGAGCAGTACTTC	CASSLRPPSSYEQYF
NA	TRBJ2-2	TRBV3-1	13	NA	TGTGCCAGCAGCCCACCGGAGACCGGGGAGCTGTTTTTT	CASSPPETGELFF
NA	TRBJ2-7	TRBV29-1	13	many	TGCAGCGTTTTGGGGGATTCGATTTCCGAGCAGTACTTC	CSVLGDSISEQYF
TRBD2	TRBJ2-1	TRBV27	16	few	TGTGCCAGCAGTTCAAGACTAGCCTATAACCTAATTGAGCAGTTCTTC	CASSSRLAYNLIEQFF
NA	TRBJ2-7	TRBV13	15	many	TGTGCCAGCAGCCCCCGGGGTGGACTGCCTTACGAGCAGTACTTC	CASSPRGGLPYEQYF
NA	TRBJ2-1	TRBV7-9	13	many	TGTGCCAGCAGCGAAACACACGGGACAAAGGAGTTCTTC	CASSETHGTKEFF
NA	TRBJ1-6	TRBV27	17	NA	TGTGCCAGCAGTGCCACAGGGAGGTTGTCCTATAATTCACCCCTCCACTTT	CASSATGRLSYNSPLHF
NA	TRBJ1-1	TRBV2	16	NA	TGTGCCAGCTGTGAACCGGCAGGGGAAATGAACACTGAAGCTTTCTTT	CASCEPAGEMNTEAFF
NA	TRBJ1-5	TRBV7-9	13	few	TGTGCCAGCGCCGGGACATTCCTTCAGCCCCAGCATTTT	CASAGTFLQPQHF
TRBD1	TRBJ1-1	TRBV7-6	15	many	TGTGCCAGCAGCTTACCAGGGACAGGGAACACTGAAGCTTTCTTT	CASSLPGTGNTEAFF
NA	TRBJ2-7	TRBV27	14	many	TGTGCCAGCAGACCGGGACTGCGGGCCTACGAGCAGTACTTC	CASRPGLRAYEQYF
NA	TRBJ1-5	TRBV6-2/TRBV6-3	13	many	TGTGCCAGCAGCGACAGCCTCAATCAGCCCCAGCATTTT	CASSDSLNQPQHF
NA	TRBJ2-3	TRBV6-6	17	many	TGTGCCAGCAGTTACTTTTATGCTGGGAGTAGCACAGATACGCAGTATTTT	CASSYFYAGSSTDTQYF
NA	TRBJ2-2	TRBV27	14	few	TGTGCCAGCAGTTCCTCAGTTGGCACCGGGGAGCTGTTTTTT	CASSSSVGTGELFF
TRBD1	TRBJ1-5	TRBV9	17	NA	TGTGCCAGCAGCCCCCTAGACTCGGACAGGGGGCGTCAGCCCCAGCATTTT	CASSPLDSDRGRQPQHF
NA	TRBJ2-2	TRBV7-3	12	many	TGTGCCAGCAGCTTGCCCACCGGGGAGCTGTTTTTT	CASSLPTGELFF
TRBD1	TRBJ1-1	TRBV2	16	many	TGTGCCAGCAGTGAATATGGGACAGGGGGCTGGGACGCGGCTTTCTTT	CASSEYGTGGWDAAFF
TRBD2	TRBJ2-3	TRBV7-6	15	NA	TGTGCCAGCAGCTTTTTGCGGGAGGAGGCAGATACGCAGTATTTT	CASSFLREEADTQYF
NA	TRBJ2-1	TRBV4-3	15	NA	TGCGCCAGCAGCCAAGGGGACAGAGCGGACTACGTACGGTTCTTC	CASSQGDRADYVRFF
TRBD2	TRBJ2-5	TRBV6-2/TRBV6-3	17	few	TGTGCCAGCAGTTACTCCCCTAGCGGGGGTATCCAAGAGACCCAGTACTTC	CASSYSPSGGIQETQYF
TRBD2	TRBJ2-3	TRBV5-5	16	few	TGTGCCAGCAGCTTATTAAGCGGGGGGGCTACAGATACGCAGTATTTT	CASSLLSGGATDTQYF